Listed here are 18 T cell receptor beta chains from one sample, sequenced in a study of blood T cell repertoires in COVID-19. Clones were read by immunoSEQ multiplex PCR, and TCRdb kept only the in-frame ones, dropping some. The data hold 70,000 to 85,000 clones, with 80% to 90% observed a single time. Sequencing was performed on peripheral blood. These receptor sequences come from a woman aged 80 or over with acute or convalescent COVID-19.

This sequence joins TRBV10-3 and TRBJ1-5; no clear D gene. Trimming removed 0 bases from V and 4 bases from J, with 10 bases in between. The CDR3 has 15 residues. From germline, CDR1 is ENHRY and CDR2 SYGVKD. DNA for the CDR3: TGTGCCATCAGTGAGTCGAACAGAGGGAATCAGCCCCAGCATTTT. Protein sequence: CAISESNRGNQPQHF.

This clone was observed a few times. V gene TRBV19 combines with J gene TRBJ1-2; TRBD1 is a possible D gene (6 bases). This CDR3 contains 14 residues. Between the trimmed V and J ends, which lost 1 base and 8 bases, there was a span of 14 bases. Germline V gene data show CDR1 as LNHDA and CDR2 as SQIVND (reference sequence). Here the CDR3 reads CASSIGRQARGYTF. The CDR3 region has the DNA TGTGCCAGTAGTATAGGGAGACAGGCGCGCGGCTACACCTTC.

The rearrangement uses TRBV28 and TRBJ2-7, with 8 bases identical to TRBD2. J lost 4 bases, V lost 5 bases, and 10 bases had no gene match. Germline-derived CDR1 and CDR2 are MDHEN and SYDVKM. This CDR3 spans 15 amino acids. The CDR3 bases are TGTGCCAGCAGTCAAGCAAGCGGGGGTGGGTACGAGCAGTACTTC. Translation: CASSQASGGGYEQYF.

The chain joins TRBV3-1 (or the pseudogene TRBV3-2) to TRBJ1-4; D is undetermined. V dropped 5 bases and J dropped 8 bases, with 9 bases sitting between them. The CDR3 totals 12 residues. Looked up from germline, CDR1 is LGHDT and CDR2 is YNNKEL (reference sequence). The CDR3 reads CASSTAAEKLFF. DNA of the CDR3: TGTGCCAGCAGCACAGCGGCGGAAAAACTGTTTTTT.

The rearrangement joins TRBV2 to TRBJ1-2; 8 nucleotides agree with TRBD1. CDR3 length: 14 amino acids. The V gene's germline CDR1 is SNHLY and CDR2 FYNNEI. The trim removed 1 base at V and 7 bases at J, leaving 5 bases unmatched. The CDR3: CASSEGTGWRGYTF. The CDR3 DNA sequence: TGTGCCAGCAGTGAAGGGACAGGGTGGCGTGGCTACACCTTC.

CDR3 region: CASSQVSLAGGRGTDTQYF. The CDR3 coding sequence is TGTGCCAGCAGCCAAGTATCACTAGCGGGGGGGCGGGGCACAGATACGCAGTATTTT. J is TRBJ2-3 and V is TRBV4-2; 13 nucleotides line up with TRBD2. Germline V gives CDR1 LGHNA, CDR2 YNFKEQ. This CDR3 region has 19 residues. V gave up 1 base and J gave up 1 base; unmatched junction bases: 8.

The CDR3 DNA is TGTGCCAGCAGTGAACGAGTAGCGGGGGCCTACGAGCAGTACTTC. It encodes CASSERVAGAYEQYF. The chain uses TRBV2 and TRBJ2-7, with 9 bases identical to TRBD2. With 2 bases clipped from V and 2 bases from J, the junction kept 4 bases outside the gene matches. The CDR3 extends over 15 amino acids. The germline V gene has CDR1 SNHLY and CDR2 FYNNEI.

The V call is TRBV21-1, the J call TRBJ2-3; no DNA check was done on the table's D call, TRBD2. TRBV21-1 is a known pseudogene. The CDR3 has 17 amino acids. This CDR3 is CASIPASGGKITDTQYF. DNA of the CDR3: TGTGCCAGCATCCCTGCTAGCGGGGGGAAGATCACAGATACGCAGTATTTT.

This chain links TRBV7-3 with TRBJ1-2, with D maybe TRBD1 (5 bases). The V end was cut by 5 bases, the J end by 1 base, with 11 bases between. The CDR3 runs 14 residues. Germline CDR1 and CDR2: SGHTA and FQGTGA. In DNA, the CDR3 is TGTGCCAGCAGCGCCAGCGGGGGTAACTATGGCTACACCTTC. Protein sequence: CASSASGGNYGYTF.

The CDR3 DNA is TGTGCCAGCAGCTTGGAATCCAGGCTTGTGTTCTTC. It codes for CASSLESRLVFF. The chain recombines TRBV5-6 with TRBJ2-1; D not resolved. V shed 0 bases and J shed 15 bases, with 13 bases lying between them. The germline V gene has CDR1 SGHDT and CDR2 YYEEEE. This CDR3 spans 12 amino acids.

This chain links TRBV5-8 with TRBJ2-1, with 8 bases matching TRBD2. The CDR3 runs to 19 residues. J gave up 0 bases and V 0 bases, and 11 bases lay outside the gene matches. Germline CDR1 is SGHTS and CDR2 is YDEGEE. The DNA of the CDR3 is TGTGCCAGCAGCTTGGGACTCGCGGGGGGAGGGGGCTCCTACAATGAGCAGTTCTTC. Residues: CASSLGLAGGGGSYNEQFF.

The chain couples TRBV6-5 to TRBJ2-5; tentative D call: TRBD1 (5 bases). The CDR3 covers 13 residues. The germline V gene has CDR1 MNHEY and CDR2 SVGAGI. The V end was cut by 7 bases, the J end by 2 bases, with 11 bases between. The CDR3 region has the DNA TGTGCCAGCAAAAGGACAAGTCAAGAGACCCAGTACTTC. It is translated as CASKRTSQETQYF.

The chain has TRBV3-1 (or the pseudogene TRBV3-2) and TRBJ2-5; 7 nucleotides line up with TRBD2. The CDR3 runs to 17 residues. Germline V gene sequence: CDR1 LGHDT, CDR2 YNNKEL (reference sequence). After removal of 4 bases from V and 5 bases from J, the junction contained 16 bases not matched to a gene. CDR3 loop: CASSLWTGGYSGETQYF. The CDR3 DNA follows: TGTGCCAGCAGCCTATGGACCGGGGGGTACTCCGGGGAGACCCAGTACTTC.

V gene TRBV27 combines with J gene TRBJ1-2; 12 bases are shared with TRBD1. J gave up 2 bases and V 5 bases, and 3 bases lay outside the gene matches. This CDR3 is built from 15 residues. Germline values: CDR1 MNHEY, CDR2 SMNVEV (reference sequence). DNA of the CDR3: TGTGCCAGCAGTAGCGGGACAGGGGGCAACTATGGCTACACCTTC. Translating gives CASSSGTGGNYGYTF.

This clone was seen only a few times. At one of its ends the junction is not consistent with the germline gene, which may arise from a read error. The chain employs TRBV7-7 and TRBJ2-1; 7 bases are shared with TRBD2. Per the germline V gene, CDR1 is SSHAT and CDR2 is FNYEAQ (reference sequence). The CDR3 loop spans 14 amino acids. CDR3 sequence: CASSLGRGDGEQFF. The CDR3 DNA follows: TGTGCTAGCAGCTTAGGCCGGGGGGACGGAGAGCAGTTCTTC.

This rearrangement joins TRBV7-2 to TRBJ2-4; 8 nucleotides agree with TRBD1. This CDR3 has 19 residues. Germline V CDR1 and CDR2: SGHTA, FQGNSA. Germline trimming cut 5 bases from V and 0 bases from J; bases unmatched to any gene: 15. CDR3 amino acids: CASSQGAVRTLRAKNIQYF. DNA of the CDR3: TGTGCCAGCAGCCAGGGGGCCGTTAGGACCCTGAGAGCCAAAAACATTCAGTACTTC.

This chain joins TRBV5-1 and TRBJ1-5; tentatively, D is TRBD1 (5 bases). This CDR3 contains 15 residues. V was shortened by 3 bases and J by 2 bases, with 12 bases between the two germline ends. Germline V gene sequence: CDR1 SGHRS, CDR2 YFSETQ. The CDR3, as DNA: TGCGCCAGCAGCTCCGAACCGGGGGGCAATCAGCCCCAGCATTTT. This encodes CASSSEPGGNQPQHF.

The genes are TRBV19 and TRBJ1-4, with D tentatively TRBD1 (6 bases). In germline, CDR1 is LNHDA, CDR2 SQIVND (reference sequence). Trimming pared 4 bases from V and 4 bases from J, leaving 19 bases between. The CDR3 length is 17 residues. The CDR3 sequence: CASSRRLGDTSNEKLFF. The CDR3 coding sequence is TGTGCCAGTAGTAGAAGGTTAGGGGACACAAGTAATGAAAAACTGTTTTTT.